This is a list of T cell receptor beta chains from one sample in a study of cytomegalovirus exposure and HLA in healthy donors. Repertoires were generated with immunoSEQ multiplex PCR, while TCRdb's copy carries only in-frame clones and drops some. The sample has approximately 200,000 clones. The sample consisted of PBMCs. Every receptor here comes from a boy aged 5 to 17 in good health and CMV-seronegative. Each CDR3 is given with its conserved first and last residue. A D gene is named only where the DNA matches it firmly.

V	D	J	CDR3	DNA
TRBV5-6	NA	TRBJ1-2	CASSFLPQQGPYGYTF	TGTGCCAGCAGCTTCCTCCCACAACAGGGTCCTTATGGCTACACCTTC
TRBV5-6	NA	TRBJ1-1	CASNGISPQAFF	TGTGCCAGCAACGGGATTTCCCCACAAGCTTTCTTT
TRBV5-4	TRBD2	TRBJ2-2	CASSRGGNTGELFF	TGTGCCAGCAGTCGGGGGGGAAACACCGGGGAGCTGTTTTTT
TRBV4-2	TRBD1	TRBJ2-2	CASSQDRAGGELFF	TGTGCCAGCAGCCAGGACAGGGCGGGCGGGGAGCTGTTTTTT
TRBV28	NA	TRBJ1-2	CASSPGQNYGYTF	TGTGCCAGCAGCCCAGGACAGAACTATGGCTACACCTTC
TRBV6-5	TRBD2	TRBJ2-4	CASSPSGGAQNIQYF	TGTGCCAGCAGTCCTAGCGGGGGGGCTCAAAACATTCAGTACTTC
TRBV29-1	NA	TRBJ2-7	CSVEATPDYEQYF	TGCAGCGTTGAGGCCACACCCGACTACGAGCAGTACTTC
TRBV2	NA	TRBJ2-2	CASKAGGGQNTGELFF	TGTGCCAGCAAAGCGGGCGGGGGCCAGAACACCGGGGAGCTGTTTTTT
TRBV5-5	TRBD1	TRBJ2-7	CASSESGTGVYEQYF	TGTGCCAGCAGCGAGTCCGGGACAGGGGTCTACGAGCAGTACTTC
TRBV4-1	NA	TRBJ1-2	CASSQEGAGTNYGYTF	TGCGCCAGCAGCCAAGAAGGCGCGGGGACTAACTATGGCTACACCTTC
TRBV28	NA	TRBJ1-2	CASTDRSYGYTF	TGTGCCAGCACGGACAGATCCTATGGCTACACCTTC
TRBV27	TRBD1	TRBJ1-1	CASSLDRANTEAFF	TGTGCCAGCAGTTTAGACAGGGCGAACACTGAAGCTTTCTTT
TRBV7-9	TRBD1	TRBJ2-7	CASRPGQGESEQYF	TGTGCCAGCAGGCCGGGACAGGGTGAATCCGAGCAGTACTTC
TRBV7-9	NA	TRBJ2-2	CASSLPGTNTGELFF	TGTGCCAGCAGCTTGCCGGGAACGAACACCGGGGAGCTGTTTTTT
TRBV15	NA	TRBJ2-5	CATSRAGGTQETQYF	TGTGCCACCAGCAGAGCGGGGGGCACCCAAGAGACCCAGTACTTC
TRBV4-3	TRBD2	TRBJ2-3	CASSQEILAGGHDTQYF	TGCGCCAGCAGCCAAGAGATTCTAGCGGGGGGGCACGATACGCAGTATTTT
TRBV19	NA	TRBJ2-1	CASSYGGTYNEQFF	TGTGCCAGTAGTTACGGGGGAACCTACAATGAGCAGTTCTTC
TRBV19	TRBD1	TRBJ2-7	CASSPIPPGTVYEQYF	TGTGCCAGTAGTCCTATCCCCCCCGGGACAGTCTACGAGCAGTACTTC
TRBV19	NA	TRBJ1-1	CASSIVRNTEAFF	TGTGCCAGTAGTATAGTGCGCAACACTGAAGCTTTCTTT
TRBV5-1	NA	TRBJ2-2	CASSLEIQQVGELFF	TGCGCCAGCAGCTTGGAAATCCAGCAGGTCGGGGAGCTGTTTTTT
TRBV28	NA	TRBJ1-2	CASRTNPGLPRGYTF	TGTGCCAGCAGGACCAATCCGGGACTGCCTCGGGGCTACACCTTC
TRBV19	NA	TRBJ1-1	CASSIGQNTEAFF	TGTGCCAGTAGTATTGGACAGAACACTGAAGCTTTCTTT
TRBV6-5	NA	TRBJ2-7	CATTRKGGIYEQYF	TGTGCCACAACCCGAAAAGGGGGTATCTACGAGCAGTACTTC
TRBV30	NA	TRBJ1-2	CAWSTGRDYGYTF	TGTGCCTGGAGTACGGGGAGGGACTATGGCTACACCTTC
TRBV2	NA	TRBJ1-1	CASVGLNTEAFF	TGTGCCAGCGTGGGCCTAAACACTGAAGCTTTCTTT
TRBV29-1	TRBD2	TRBJ2-7	CSVAGLAGKDYEQYF	TGCAGCGTTGCCGGACTAGCGGGTAAAGATTACGAGCAGTACTTC